These 8 T cell receptor beta chains share one sample of origin, sequenced in a study of cytomegalovirus exposure and HLA in healthy donors. PCR primers comprised 60 Vbeta and 13 Jbeta primers. The repertoire was sequenced with immunoSEQ multiplex PCR; TCRdb's copy has only in-frame clones and lacks some. Among 190,000 or so clones, more than 65% were seen once, and the ten largest hold around 1.4%. Input material: PBMCs. These TCRs come from a girl aged 10-17 years in good health and CMV-seropositive.

The CDR3 sequence is CASSDLRDRPTGELFF. The CDR3 bases are TGCGCCAGCAGTGACCTCCGGGACAGACCCACCGGGGAGCTGTTTTTT. This chain connects TRBV10-1 to TRBJ2-2, with 7 positions matching TRBD1. The germline gives CDR1 WNHNN, CDR2 SYGVQD (reference sequence). The length of the CDR3 is 16 residues. The V and J ends lost 3 bases and 4 bases, in that order; junction bases with no gene match: 8.

The chain links TRBV4-3 to TRBJ2-7; D is unclear. V lost 1 base, J lost 1 base, and 11 bases lay in between. CDR1 and CDR2 from the germline V gene are LGHNA and YSLEER. The CDR3 has 15 amino acids. CDR3 sequence (DNA): TGCGCCAGCAGCCAAGCGGTGGGCGAATCCTACGAGCAGTACTTC. It translates to CASSQAVGESYEQYF.

This clone was found a few times. Other nucleotide sequences in the sample specify the same CDR3. The rearrangement joins TRBV7-2 to TRBJ2-7; 7 bases match TRBD2. Looked up from germline, CDR1 is SGHTA and CDR2 is FQGNSA. Germline trimming cut 0 bases from V and 0 bases from J; bases unmatched to any gene: 2. This CDR3 contains 15 residues. The CDR3 region has the DNA TGTGCCAGCAGCTTAGCTACGGGGGGCTCCTACGAGCAGTACTTC. It is translated as CASSLATGGSYEQYF.

The chain employs TRBV4-3 and TRBJ1-2, with 8 positions matching TRBD1. This CDR3 contains 15 residues. Germline-derived CDR1 and CDR2 are LGHNA and YSLEER. V gave up 0 bases and J gave up 8 bases; unmatched junction bases: 8. CDR3 coding DNA: TGCGCCAGCAGCCAAGATCTGCAGGGGGCTTGGGGCTACACCTTC. The encoded protein is CASSQDLQGAWGYTF.

The V and J genes are TRBV23-1 and TRBJ2-7; D might be TRBD1 (6 bases). TRBV23-1 falls under the ORF class, with uncertain function. There are 15 residues in the CDR3. With 4 bases removed from V and 2 bases from J, the gap between germline ends came to 15 bases. The CDR3 DNA follows: TGCGCCAGCAGTCTTGGTGACAGGCCGACCTACGAGCAGTACTTC. This gives the protein CASSLGDRPTYEQYF.

V and J are TRBV20-1 and TRBJ2-1, with D maybe TRBD1 (6 bases). The CDR3 spans 11 residues. In germline, CDR1 is DFQATT, CDR2 SNEGSKA (reference sequence). V gave up 5 bases and J gave up 8 bases, with 10 bases separating them. CDR3 nucleotides: TGCAGTGCTCTGGACAGCTATGAGCAGTTCTTC. Protein: CSALDSYEQFF.

V usage is TRBV12-5 and J usage is TRBJ2-7; D ambiguous. This CDR3 spans 13 amino acids. Germline values: CDR1 LGHNT, CDR2 FRNRAP. V was cut by 2 bases and J by 1 base, with 6 bases left in between. CDR3 in DNA: TGTGCTAGTGGTTTGCCGTCTTCCTACGAGCAGTACTTC. Protein product: CASGLPSSYEQYF.

This clone has more than one count but fewer than ten. Here the CDR3 reads CATSTMDRGNTEAFF. CDR3 nucleotide sequence: TGTGCCACCAGCACAATGGACAGGGGAAACACTGAAGCTTTCTTT. The chain uses TRBV15 and TRBJ1-1; 9 bases align to TRBD1. CDR3 length: 15 amino acids. Germline CDR1 LNHNV, CDR2 YYDKDF (reference sequence). V was clipped by 4 bases and J by 2 bases; unmatched bases: 5. The full variable domain, completed using reference TRBV15 and TRBJ1-1, is DAMVIQNPRYQVTQFGKPVTLSCSQTLNHNVMYWYQQKSSQAPKLLFHYYDKDFNNEADTPDNFQSRRPNTSFCFLDIRSPGLGDTAMYLCATSTMDRGNTEAFFGQGTRLTVV.